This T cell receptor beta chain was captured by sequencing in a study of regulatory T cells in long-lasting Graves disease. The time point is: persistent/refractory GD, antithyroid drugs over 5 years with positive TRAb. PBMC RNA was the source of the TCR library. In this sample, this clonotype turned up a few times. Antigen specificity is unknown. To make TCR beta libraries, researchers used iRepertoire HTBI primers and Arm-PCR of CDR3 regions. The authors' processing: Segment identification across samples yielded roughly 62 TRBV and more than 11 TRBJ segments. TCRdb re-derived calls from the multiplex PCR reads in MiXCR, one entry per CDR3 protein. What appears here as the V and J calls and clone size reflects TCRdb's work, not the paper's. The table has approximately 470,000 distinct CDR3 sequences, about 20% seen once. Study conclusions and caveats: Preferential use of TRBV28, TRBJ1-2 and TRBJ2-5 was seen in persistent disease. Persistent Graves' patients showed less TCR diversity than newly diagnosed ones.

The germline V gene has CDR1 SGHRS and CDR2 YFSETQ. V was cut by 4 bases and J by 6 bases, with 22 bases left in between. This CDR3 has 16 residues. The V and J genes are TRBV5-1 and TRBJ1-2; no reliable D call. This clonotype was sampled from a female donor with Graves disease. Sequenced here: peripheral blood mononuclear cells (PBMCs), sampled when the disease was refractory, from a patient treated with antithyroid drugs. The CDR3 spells CASSRTGGGRSNGYTF. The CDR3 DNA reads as TGCGCCAGCAGCCGAACGGGAGGCGGACGCTCGAATGGCTACACCTTC.